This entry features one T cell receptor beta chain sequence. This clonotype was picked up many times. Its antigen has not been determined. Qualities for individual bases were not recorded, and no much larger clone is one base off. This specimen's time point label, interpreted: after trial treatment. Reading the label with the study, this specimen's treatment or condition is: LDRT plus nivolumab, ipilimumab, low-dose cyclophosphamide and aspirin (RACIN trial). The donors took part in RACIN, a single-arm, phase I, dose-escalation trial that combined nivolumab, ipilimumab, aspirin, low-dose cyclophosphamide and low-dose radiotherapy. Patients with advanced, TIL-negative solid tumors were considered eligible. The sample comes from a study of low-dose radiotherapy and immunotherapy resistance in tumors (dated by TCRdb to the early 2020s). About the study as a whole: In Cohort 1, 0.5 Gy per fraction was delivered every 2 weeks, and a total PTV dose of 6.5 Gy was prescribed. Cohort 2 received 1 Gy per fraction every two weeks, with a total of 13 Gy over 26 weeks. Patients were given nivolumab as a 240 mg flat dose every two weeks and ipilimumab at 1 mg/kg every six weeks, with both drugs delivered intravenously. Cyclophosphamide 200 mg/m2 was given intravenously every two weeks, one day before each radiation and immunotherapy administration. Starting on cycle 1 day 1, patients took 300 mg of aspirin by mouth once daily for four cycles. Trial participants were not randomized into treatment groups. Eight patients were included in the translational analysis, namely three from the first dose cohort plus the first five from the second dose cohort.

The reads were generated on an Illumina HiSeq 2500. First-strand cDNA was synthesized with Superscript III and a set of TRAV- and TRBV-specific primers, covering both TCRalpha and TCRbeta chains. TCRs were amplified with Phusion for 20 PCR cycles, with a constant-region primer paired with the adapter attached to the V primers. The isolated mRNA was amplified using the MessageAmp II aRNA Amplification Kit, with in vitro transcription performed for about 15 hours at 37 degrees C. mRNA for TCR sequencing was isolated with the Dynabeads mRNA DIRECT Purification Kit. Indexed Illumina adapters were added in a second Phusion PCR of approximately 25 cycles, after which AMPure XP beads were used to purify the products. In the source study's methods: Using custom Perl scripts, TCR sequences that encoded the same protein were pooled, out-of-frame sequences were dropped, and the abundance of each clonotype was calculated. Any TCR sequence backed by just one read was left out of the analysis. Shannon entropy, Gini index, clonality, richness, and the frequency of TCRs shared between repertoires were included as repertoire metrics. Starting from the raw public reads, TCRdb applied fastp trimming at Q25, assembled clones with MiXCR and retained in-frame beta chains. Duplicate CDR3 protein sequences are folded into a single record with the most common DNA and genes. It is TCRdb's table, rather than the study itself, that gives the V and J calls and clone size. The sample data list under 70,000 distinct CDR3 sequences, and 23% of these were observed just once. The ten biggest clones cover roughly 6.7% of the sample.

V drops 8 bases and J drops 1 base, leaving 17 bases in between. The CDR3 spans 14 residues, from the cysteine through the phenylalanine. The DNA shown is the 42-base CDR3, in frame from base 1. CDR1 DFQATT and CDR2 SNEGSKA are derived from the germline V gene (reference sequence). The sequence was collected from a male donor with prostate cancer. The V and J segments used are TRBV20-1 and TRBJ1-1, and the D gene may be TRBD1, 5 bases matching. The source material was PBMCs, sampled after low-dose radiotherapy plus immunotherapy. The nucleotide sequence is TGCAGTTCCACCGGGGCCAAGGGGAACACTGAAGCTTTCTTT. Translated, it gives CSSTGAKGNTEAFF.